Reported below is one T cell receptor beta chain. The data are from a study of T-cell reconstitution after alpha-beta-depleted transplantation in children. Unique molecular identifiers featured in how the TCRbeta library was prepared. TCRdb analysed the PCR reads with MiXCR anew, one entry per CDR3 protein. The sample holds some 500,000 distinct CDR3 sequences, approximately 16% seen once. The CDR3 covers 13 residues. The V gene's germline CDR1 is SQVTM and CDR2 ANQGSEA. The V end lost 6 bases, the J end lost 8 bases, and 19 bases lay between the germline ends. The chain has TRBV29-1 and TRBJ1-2; D is undetermined. The clonotype was recovered from a human donor who donated a stem cell graft to a child with acute lymphoblastic leukemia. The material sequenced was PBMCs from the stem cell graft donor, taken from the stem cell graft. CDR3 bases: TGCAGCGTCCCCGCGCGGGGTCCCGACGGCTACACCTTC. Translated, it gives CSVPARGPDGYTF.